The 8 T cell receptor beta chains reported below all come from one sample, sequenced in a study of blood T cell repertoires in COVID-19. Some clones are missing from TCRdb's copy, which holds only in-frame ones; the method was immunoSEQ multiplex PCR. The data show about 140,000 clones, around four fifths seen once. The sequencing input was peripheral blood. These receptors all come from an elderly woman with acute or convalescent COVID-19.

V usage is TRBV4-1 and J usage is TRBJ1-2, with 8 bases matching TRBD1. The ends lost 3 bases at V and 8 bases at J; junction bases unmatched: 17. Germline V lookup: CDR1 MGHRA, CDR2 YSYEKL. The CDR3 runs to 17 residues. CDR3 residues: CASSHPVGDRKARGYTF. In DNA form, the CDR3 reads TGCGCCAGCAGCCACCCCGTGGGGGACAGGAAGGCTCGCGGCTACACCTTC.

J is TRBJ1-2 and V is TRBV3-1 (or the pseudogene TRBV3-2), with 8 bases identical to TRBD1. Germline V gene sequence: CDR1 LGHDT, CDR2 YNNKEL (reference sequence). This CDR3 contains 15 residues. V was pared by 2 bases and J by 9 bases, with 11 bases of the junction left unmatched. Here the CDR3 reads CASSQTRDRRSSYTF. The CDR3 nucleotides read TGTGCCAGCAGCCAAACCCGGGACAGGCGATCCAGCTACACCTTC.

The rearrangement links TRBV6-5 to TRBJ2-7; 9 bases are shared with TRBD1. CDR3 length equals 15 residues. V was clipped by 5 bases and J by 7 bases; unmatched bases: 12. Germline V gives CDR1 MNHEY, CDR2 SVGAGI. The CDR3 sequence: CASSPPGTGRWEQYF. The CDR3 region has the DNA TGTGCCAGCAGTCCCCCCGGGACAGGGAGGTGGGAGCAGTACTTC.

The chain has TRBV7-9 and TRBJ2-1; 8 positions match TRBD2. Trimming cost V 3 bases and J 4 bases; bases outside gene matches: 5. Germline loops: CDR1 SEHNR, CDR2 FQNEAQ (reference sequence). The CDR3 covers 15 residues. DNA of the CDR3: TGTGCCAGCAGCTTTTGGCCTAGCGGGTACAATGAGCAGTTCTTC. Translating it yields CASSFWPSGYNEQFF.

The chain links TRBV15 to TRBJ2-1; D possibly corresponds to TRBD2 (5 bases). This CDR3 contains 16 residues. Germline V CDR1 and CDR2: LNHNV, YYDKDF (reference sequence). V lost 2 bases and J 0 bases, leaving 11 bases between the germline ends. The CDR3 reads CATSRISAASYNEQFF. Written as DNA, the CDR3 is TGTGCCACCAGCAGAATTAGCGCTGCCTCCTACAATGAGCAGTTCTTC.

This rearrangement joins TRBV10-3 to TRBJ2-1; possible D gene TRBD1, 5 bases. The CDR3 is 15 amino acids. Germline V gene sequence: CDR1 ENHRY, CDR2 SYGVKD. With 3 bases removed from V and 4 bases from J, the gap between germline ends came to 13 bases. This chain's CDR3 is CAISDDSVSYNEQFF. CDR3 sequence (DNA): TGTGCCATCAGTGACGACAGTGTGTCATACAATGAGCAGTTCTTC.

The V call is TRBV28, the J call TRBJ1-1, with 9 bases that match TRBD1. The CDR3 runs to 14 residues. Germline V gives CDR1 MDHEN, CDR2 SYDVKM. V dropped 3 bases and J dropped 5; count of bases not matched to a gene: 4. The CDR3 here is CASSFLGTGTEAFF. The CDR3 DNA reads TGTGCCAGCAGTTTTTTAGGGACAGGGACTGAAGCTTTCTTT.

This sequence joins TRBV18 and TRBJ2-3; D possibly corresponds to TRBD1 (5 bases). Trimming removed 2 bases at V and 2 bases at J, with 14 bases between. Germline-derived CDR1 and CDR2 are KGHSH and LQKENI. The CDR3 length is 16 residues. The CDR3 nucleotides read TGTGCCAGCTCACCAAATTCACAGGCTATCACAGATACGCAGTATTTT. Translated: CASSPNSQAITDTQYF. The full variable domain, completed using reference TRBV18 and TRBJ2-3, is NAGVMQNPRHLVRRRGQEARLRCSPMKGHSHVYWYRQLPEEGLKFMVYLQKENIIDESGMPKERFSAEFPKEGPSILRIQQVVRGDSAAYFCASSPNSQAITDTQYFGPGTRLTVL.